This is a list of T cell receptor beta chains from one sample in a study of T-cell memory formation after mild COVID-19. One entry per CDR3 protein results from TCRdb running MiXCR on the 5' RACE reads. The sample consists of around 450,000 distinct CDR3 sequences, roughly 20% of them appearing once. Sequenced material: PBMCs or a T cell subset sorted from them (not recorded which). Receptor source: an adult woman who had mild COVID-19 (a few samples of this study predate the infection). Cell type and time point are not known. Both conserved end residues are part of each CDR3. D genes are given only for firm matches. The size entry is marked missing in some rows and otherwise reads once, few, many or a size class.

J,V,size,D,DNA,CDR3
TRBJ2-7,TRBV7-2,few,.,TGTGCCAGCAGCCCCCTAGGGGCTTCATACGAGCAGTACTTC,CASSPLGASYEQYF
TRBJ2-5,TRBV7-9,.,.,TGTGCCAGCAGCTCCCACCCCCTAGCCGGAGAGACCCAGTACTTC,CASSSHPLAGETQYF
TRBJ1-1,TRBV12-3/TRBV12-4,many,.,TGTGCCAGCAGTCCCCGAAGGGGAGTGAACACTGAAGCTTTCTTT,CASSPRRGVNTEAFF
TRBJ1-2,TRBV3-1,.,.,TGTGCCAGCAGCCAAGATTCACAGAATTATGGCTACACCTTC,CASSQDSQNYGYTF
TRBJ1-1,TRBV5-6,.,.,TGTGCCAGCAGCTTGGCACATAGCGGGGGAAGAGCTTTCTTT,CASSLAHSGGRAFF
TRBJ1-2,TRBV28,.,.,TGTGCCAGCAGTTTAGGGTACGAAGGCTACACCTTC,CASSLGYEGYTF
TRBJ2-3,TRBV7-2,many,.,TGTGCCAGCAGCTTAGGATGGCTAGCCCTCACAGATACGCAGTATTTT,CASSLGWLALTDTQYF
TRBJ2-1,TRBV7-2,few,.,TGTGCCAGCAGCCCACGGGACCCGTCGCAGTTCTTC,CASSPRDPSQFF
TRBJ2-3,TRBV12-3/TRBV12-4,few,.,TGTGCCAGCTCGGAAGGACAAGGGTGGGGCACAGATACGCAGTATTTT,CASSEGQGWGTDTQYF
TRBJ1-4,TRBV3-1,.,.,TGTGCCAGCAGCCCGCACGGCAGGTTGCATAATGAAAAACTGTTTTTT,CASSPHGRLHNEKLFF
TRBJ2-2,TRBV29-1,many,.,TGCAGCGTTGAAAGGACCGGGGAGCTGTTTTTT,CSVERTGELFF
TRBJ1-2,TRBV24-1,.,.,TGTGCCACCAGTGATCCGGACCGAGGCTCATGGGGCTACACCTTC,CATSDPDRGSWGYTF
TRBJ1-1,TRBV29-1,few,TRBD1,TGCAGCGCCTCGACAGGGCTGAGGTCGGCGTCTTTCTTT,CSASTGLRSASFF
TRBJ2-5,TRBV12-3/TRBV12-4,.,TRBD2,TGTGCCAGCAGTTCTCTAGCGGTGGGTGAGACCCAGTACTTC,CASSSLAVGETQYF
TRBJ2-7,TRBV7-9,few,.,TGTGCCAGCAGCTTAGAACCAGGGTCGGTGGACGAGCAGTACTTC,CASSLEPGSVDEQYF
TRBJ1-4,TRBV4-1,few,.,TGCGCCAGCAGCCAATCTGGAACTAATGAAAAACTGTTTTTT,CASSQSGTNEKLFF
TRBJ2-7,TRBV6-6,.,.,TGTGCCAGCATGTCTTCCGCAGGGCAGGGTTCCTACGAGCAGTACTTC,CASMSSAGQGSYEQYF
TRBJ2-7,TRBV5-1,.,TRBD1,TGCGCCAGCAGCCCGGACCCCGGACAGGGATCCTACGAGCAGTACTTC,CASSPDPGQGSYEQYF
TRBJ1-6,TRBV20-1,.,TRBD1,TGCAGTGCTAGAGATCGGGACAGGAACGCCCTCCACTTT,CSARDRDRNALHF
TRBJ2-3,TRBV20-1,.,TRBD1,TGCAGTGCTAGTGCGGGACAGGGCACAGATACGCAGTATTTT,CSASAGQGTDTQYF
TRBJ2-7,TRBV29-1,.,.,TGCAGCGTTGAAGGCCCAAGTGGTAACAAGGGCACCTACGAGCAGTACTTC,CSVEGPSGNKGTYEQYF
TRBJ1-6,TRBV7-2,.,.,TGTGCCAGCAGCCACCGTCAGGGGCTTAATTCACCCCTCCACTTT,CASSHRQGLNSPLHF